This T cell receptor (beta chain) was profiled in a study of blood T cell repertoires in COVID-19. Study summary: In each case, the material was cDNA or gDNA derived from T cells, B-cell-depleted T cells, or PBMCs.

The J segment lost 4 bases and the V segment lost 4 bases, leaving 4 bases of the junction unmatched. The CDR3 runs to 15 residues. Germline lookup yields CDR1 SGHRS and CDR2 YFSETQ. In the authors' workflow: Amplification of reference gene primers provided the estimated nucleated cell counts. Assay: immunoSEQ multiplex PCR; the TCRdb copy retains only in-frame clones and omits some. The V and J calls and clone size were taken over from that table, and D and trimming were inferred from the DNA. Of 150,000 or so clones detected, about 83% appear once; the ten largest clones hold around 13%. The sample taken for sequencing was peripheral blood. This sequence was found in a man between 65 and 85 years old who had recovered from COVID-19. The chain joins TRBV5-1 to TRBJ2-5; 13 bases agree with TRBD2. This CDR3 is CASSKGLAGRETQYF. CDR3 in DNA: TGCGCCAGCAGCAAGGGACTAGCGGGAAGAGAGACCCAGTACTTC.